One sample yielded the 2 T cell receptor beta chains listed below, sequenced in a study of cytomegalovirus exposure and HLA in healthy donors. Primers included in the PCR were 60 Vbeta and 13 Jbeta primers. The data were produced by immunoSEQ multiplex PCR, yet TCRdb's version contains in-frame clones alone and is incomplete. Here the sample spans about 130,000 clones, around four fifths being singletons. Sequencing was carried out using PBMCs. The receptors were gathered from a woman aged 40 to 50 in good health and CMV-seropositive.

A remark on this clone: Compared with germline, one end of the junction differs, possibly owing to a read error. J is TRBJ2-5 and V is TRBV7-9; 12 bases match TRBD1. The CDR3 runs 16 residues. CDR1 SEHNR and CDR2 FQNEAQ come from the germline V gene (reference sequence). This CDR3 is CSSSPGTGGAVETQYF. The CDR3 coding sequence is TGTTCCAGCAGCCCCGGGACAGGGGGCGCGGTGGAGACCCAGTACTTC.

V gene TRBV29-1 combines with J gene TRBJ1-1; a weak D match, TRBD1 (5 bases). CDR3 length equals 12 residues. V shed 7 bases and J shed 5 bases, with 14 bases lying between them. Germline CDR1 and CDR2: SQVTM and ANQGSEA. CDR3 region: CSDGLRGTEAFF. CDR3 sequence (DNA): TGCAGCGATGGACTTCGGGGGACTGAAGCTTTCTTT.